The text below deals with one TCR beta chain. The CDR3 totals 16 residues. V trimming: 5 bases; J trimming: 3 bases; junction bases outside the gene matches: 7. CDR1 is SGHVS, CDR2 FNYEAQ, per germline. Cohorts were based on clinical histories the participants reported. The data stem from a study of blood T cell repertoires in COVID-19. Study context: Samples of COVID-19 (acute and convalescent) were obtained from the United States, Italy and Spain.

The data were produced by immunoSEQ multiplex PCR, yet TCRdb's version contains in-frame clones alone and is incomplete. This table has 430,000 or so clones, about 88% appearing once. V usage is TRBV7-6 and J usage is TRBJ1-6, with TRBD1 matching over 7 bases. This sequence originates from a woman under 30 who had been exposed to COVID-19. Sequencing used PBMCs or T cells enriched from blood (not recorded which). Here the CDR3 DNA reads TGTGCCAGCAGCCGCGTGCAGGGGGTCTATAATTCACCCCTCCACTTT. Its translation: CASSRVQGVYNSPLHF.